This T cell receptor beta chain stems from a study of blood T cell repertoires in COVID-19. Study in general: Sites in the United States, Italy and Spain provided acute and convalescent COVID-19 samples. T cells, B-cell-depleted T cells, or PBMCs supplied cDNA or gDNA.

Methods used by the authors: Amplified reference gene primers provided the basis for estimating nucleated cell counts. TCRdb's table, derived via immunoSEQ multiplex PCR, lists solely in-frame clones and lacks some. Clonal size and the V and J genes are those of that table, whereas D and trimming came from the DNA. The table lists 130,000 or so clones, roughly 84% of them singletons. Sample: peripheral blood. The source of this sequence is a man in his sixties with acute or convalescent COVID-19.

The DNA for the CDR3 is TGTGCCAGCAGCTTCGAGGGGGCAGGAAGCTACACCTTC. Residues: CASSFEGAGSYTF. V is TRBV7-2 and J is TRBJ1-2; 7 bases align to TRBD1. Per the germline V gene, CDR1 is SGHTA and CDR2 is FQGNSA. The V segment lost 3 bases and the J segment 9 bases; nucleotides outside the gene matches: 7. This CDR3 is 13 amino acids long.